The present T cell receptor beta chain was sequenced within a study of blood T cell repertoires in COVID-19. Looking at the study overall: The United States, Italy and Spain were the sources of the acute and convalescent COVID-19 samples.

Sequencing used immunoSEQ multiplex PCR; TCRdb keeps in-frame clones, though not all of them. The data show a few hundred thousand clones, more than 70% seen once. Germline V gives CDR1 MNHEY, CDR2 SMNVEV (reference sequence). The V gene lost 0 bases and the J gene lost 1 base, with 10 bases spanning the gap. This CDR3 region has 15 residues. The chain couples TRBV27 to TRBJ2-7, with TRBD1 as a possible D gene (5 bases). The TCR originated in a woman between 18 and 29 years old with acute or convalescent COVID-19. Sequences were obtained from peripheral blood. CDR3 in amino acids: CASSLSNRLSYEQYF. The DNA for the CDR3 is TGTGCCAGCAGTTTATCGAACAGGCTGTCCTACGAGCAGTACTTC.